Listed below are T cell receptor beta chains from one sample, sequenced in a study of blood T cell repertoires in COVID-19. Sequencing used immunoSEQ multiplex PCR; TCRdb keeps in-frame clones, though not all of them. The sample has approximately 71,000 clones, roughly 82% seen once. Sequencing was performed on peripheral blood. Source of these receptors: a woman of 80 years or more with acute or convalescent COVID-19. CDR3s include the opening cysteine and the closing phenylalanine or tryptophan. The order of the fields is V gene, D gene, J gene, clone size, CDR3 DNA, CDR3 protein. A D gene is named only where the DNA matches it firmly. Not every row has a clone size; where given, it reads once, few, many or a size class.

V gene: TRBV2; D gene: -; J gene: TRBJ2-7; clone size: -; CDR3 DNA: TGTGCCAGCAGTCCGGGACTCAAGTACGAGCAGTACTTC; CDR3 protein: CASSPGLKYEQYF
V gene: TRBV23-1; D gene: TRBD1; J gene: TRBJ1-6; clone size: -; CDR3 DNA: TGCGCCAGCAGTCACGACAGGGGGCTAGATTCACCCCTCCACTTT; CDR3 protein: CASSHDRGLDSPLHF
V gene: TRBV27; D gene: -; J gene: TRBJ2-7; clone size: -; CDR3 DNA: TGTGCCAGCAGTTTAGAGGGAATCCCCTACGAGCAGTACTTC; CDR3 protein: CASSLEGIPYEQYF
V gene: TRBV24-1; D gene: TRBD1; J gene: TRBJ2-1; clone size: -; CDR3 DNA: TGTGCCACCAGTGGATACCGTGGGACAGGGAACAATGAGCAGTTCTTC; CDR3 protein: CATSGYRGTGNNEQFF
V gene: TRBV7-9; D gene: -; J gene: TRBJ2-3; clone size: -; CDR3 DNA: TGTGCCAGCAGCGGACGGGTGACTACTTTATCCACAGATACGCAGTATTTT; CDR3 protein: CASSGRVTTLSTDTQYF
V gene: TRBV11-1; D gene: TRBD1; J gene: TRBJ1-2; clone size: -; CDR3 DNA: TGTGCCAGCAGCCTAGACAGGGTAACTAATGGCTACACCTTC; CDR3 protein: CASSLDRVTNGYTF
V gene: TRBV3-1/TRBV3-2; D gene: TRBD2; J gene: TRBJ2-5; clone size: -; CDR3 DNA: TGTGCCAGCAGCCCTGGACTAGCGGGAGTATGGGGAGAGACCCAGTACTTC; CDR3 protein: CASSPGLAGVWGETQYF
V gene: TRBV24-1; D gene: -; J gene: TRBJ2-5; clone size: once; CDR3 DNA: TGTGCCACCAGTGATTTTAGAGGGCAGACCCAGTACTTC; CDR3 protein: CATSDFRGQTQYF
V gene: TRBV5-8; D gene: TRBD2; J gene: TRBJ2-7; clone size: -; CDR3 DNA: TGTGCCAGCTCTACTAGCGGGAATCTCCTCGGGGCCTACGAGCAGTACTTC; CDR3 protein: CASSTSGNLLGAYEQYF
V gene: TRBV5-1; D gene: TRBD2; J gene: TRBJ2-3; clone size: -; CDR3 DNA: TGCGCCAGCAGCCAGGGACTAGGCACAGATACGCAGTATTTT; CDR3 protein: CASSQGLGTDTQYF
V gene: TRBV5-8; D gene: TRBD2; J gene: TRBJ2-7; clone size: -; CDR3 DNA: TGTGCCAGCAGCCCAAGACTAGCGGGAGGTTCTTACGAGCAGTACTTC; CDR3 protein: CASSPRLAGGSYEQYF
V gene: TRBV18; D gene: TRBD1; J gene: TRBJ1-5; clone size: once; CDR3 DNA: TGTGCCAGCTCAACGACAGGGAGGATACGCGTAAATCAGCCCCAGCATTTT; CDR3 protein: CASSTTGRIRVNQPQHF
V gene: TRBV5-1; D gene: TRBD1; J gene: TRBJ1-1; clone size: -; CDR3 DNA: TGCGCCAGCAGCTTGGCTCAGGGGGCGGTCACTGAAGCTTTCTTT; CDR3 protein: CASSLAQGAVTEAFF
V gene: TRBV9; D gene: TRBD2; J gene: TRBJ2-2; clone size: -; CDR3 DNA: TGTGCCAGCAGCGTAGCTCTAGCGGGCCCCTCGAACACCGGGGAGCTGTTTTTT; CDR3 protein: CASSVALAGPSNTGELFF
V gene: TRBV5-1; D gene: -; J gene: TRBJ2-3; clone size: -; CDR3 DNA: TGCGCCAGCAGCTTAGACAGTAGCACAGATACGCAGTATTTT; CDR3 protein: CASSLDSSTDTQYF
V gene: TRBV6-2/TRBV6-3; D gene: -; J gene: TRBJ2-3; clone size: -; CDR3 DNA: TGTGCCAGCAGTTGGGTTACAACAGGGCCCCTCGGGTATACGCAGTATTTT; CDR3 protein: CASSWVTTGPLGYTQYF
V gene: TRBV30; D gene: TRBD1; J gene: TRBJ1-2; clone size: -; CDR3 DNA: TGTGCCTGGAATTGGGACAGGGGGCGCGGCTACACCTTC; CDR3 protein: CAWNWDRGRGYTF
V gene: TRBV27; D gene: -; J gene: TRBJ2-2; clone size: -; CDR3 DNA: TGTGCCATCCACTCCAACGCCGGGGAGCTGTTTTTT; CDR3 protein: CAIHSNAGELFF
V gene: TRBV7-8; D gene: TRBD1; J gene: TRBJ2-7; clone size: many; CDR3 DNA: TGTGCCAGCAGCTTAAACAGGGGCTATGATTTAGGGCAGTACTTC; CDR3 protein: CASSLNRGYDLGQYF
V gene: TRBV5-1; D gene: -; J gene: TRBJ2-1; clone size: -; CDR3 DNA: TGCGCCAGCAGCTTGGTTGGCGCGGTGGGCTCCTACAATGAGCAGTTCTTC; CDR3 protein: CASSLVGAVGSYNEQFF
V gene: TRBV7-8; D gene: TRBD1; J gene: TRBJ2-1; clone size: -; CDR3 DNA: TGTGCCAGCAGCTTGTTGACAGGGGGTAATGAGCAGTTCTTC; CDR3 protein: CASSLLTGGNEQFF
V gene: TRBV19; D gene: TRBD1; J gene: TRBJ1-2; clone size: -; CDR3 DNA: TGTGCCAGTAGCTCAACAGGGGGCCATGGCTACACCTTC; CDR3 protein: CASSSTGGHGYTF
V gene: TRBV25-1; D gene: -; J gene: TRBJ2-7; clone size: few; CDR3 DNA: TGTGCCAGCAGTGACAAGAGCTCCTACGAGCAGTACTTC; CDR3 protein: CASSDKSSYEQYF
V gene: TRBV4-3; D gene: -; J gene: TRBJ2-2; clone size: once; CDR3 DNA: TGCGCCAGCAGCCAAGGACTAGCGAACACCGGGGAGCTGTTTTTT; CDR3 protein: CASSQGLANTGELFF
V gene: TRBV7-2; D gene: -; J gene: TRBJ2-3; clone size: -; CDR3 DNA: TGTGCCAGCAGCTTAAACGGAGCCACCACAGATACGCAGTATTTT; CDR3 protein: CASSLNGATTDTQYF
V gene: TRBV27; D gene: -; J gene: TRBJ2-7; clone size: -; CDR3 DNA: TGTGCCAGCAGGGTCAAGACAGTTACCTACGAGCAGTACTTC; CDR3 protein: CASRVKTVTYEQYF
V gene: TRBV21-1; D gene: -; J gene: TRBJ2-5; clone size: -; CDR3 DNA: TGTGCCAGCAGCCCCCGACTAGCAGAGACCCAGTACTTC; CDR3 protein: CASSPRLAETQYF
V gene: TRBV6-2/TRBV6-3; D gene: -; J gene: TRBJ2-1; clone size: once; CDR3 DNA: TGTGCCAGCAGTTTTCGGGAGCCGTCCTACAATGAGCAGTTCTTC; CDR3 protein: CASSFREPSYNEQFF
V gene: TRBV7-8; D gene: -; J gene: TRBJ2-2; clone size: -; CDR3 DNA: TGTGCCAGCAGCACAACTAGAAACACCGGGGAGCTGTTTTTT; CDR3 protein: CASSTTRNTGELFF
V gene: TRBV29-1; D gene: -; J gene: TRBJ1-5; clone size: -; CDR3 DNA: TGCAGCGTTGCCCTCGGGGGGGATCAGCCCCAGCATTTT; CDR3 protein: CSVALGGDQPQHF
V gene: TRBV19; D gene: -; J gene: TRBJ1-2; clone size: -; CDR3 DNA: TGTGCCAGTAGTATAACAGCCCTTAACTATGGCTACACCTTC; CDR3 protein: CASSITALNYGYTF
V gene: TRBV20-1; D gene: -; J gene: TRBJ2-1; clone size: few; CDR3 DNA: TGCAGTGCTGCGGTCAATGAGCAGTTCTTC; CDR3 protein: CSAAVNEQFF
V gene: TRBV7-9; D gene: TRBD1; J gene: TRBJ2-7; clone size: once; CDR3 DNA: TGTGCCAGCAGACCGACAGGGGGCATCCTAGGCGAGCAGTACTTC; CDR3 protein: CASRPTGGILGEQYF
V gene: TRBV4-2; D gene: -; J gene: TRBJ2-5; clone size: -; CDR3 DNA: TGTGCCAGCAGCCCACGTGGGGGGTGGGGGGAGGAGACCCAGTACTTC; CDR3 protein: CASSPRGGWGEETQYF
V gene: TRBV28; D gene: -; J gene: TRBJ2-4; clone size: many; CDR3 DNA: TGTGCCAGCACCACCGTGGGGGGAGATAACATTCAGTACTTC; CDR3 protein: CASTTVGGDNIQYF
V gene: TRBV5-1; D gene: -; J gene: TRBJ2-1; clone size: -; CDR3 DNA: TGCGCCAGCAGCGGGGGAGCGGGCCGCTCCTACAATGAGCAGTTCTTC; CDR3 protein: CASSGGAGRSYNEQFF
V gene: TRBV3-1/TRBV3-2; D gene: -; J gene: TRBJ2-1; clone size: -; CDR3 DNA: TGTGCCAGCAGCCACAGAAGGGGCAGGGTCGGCAATGAGCAGTTCTTC; CDR3 protein: CASSHRRGRVGNEQFF
V gene: TRBV19; D gene: TRBD2; J gene: TRBJ2-7; clone size: -; CDR3 DNA: TGTGCCAGTACCGAGACTAGCGGGAGTTCGTACGAGCAGTACTTC; CDR3 protein: CASTETSGSSYEQYF
V gene: TRBV27; D gene: -; J gene: TRBJ2-7; clone size: -; CDR3 DNA: TGTGCCAGCAGTTTGACCGTGGGGAGGATTACCTACGAGCAGTACTTC; CDR3 protein: CASSLTVGRITYEQYF
V gene: TRBV28; D gene: -; J gene: TRBJ2-7; clone size: few; CDR3 DNA: TGTGCCAGCAGTACAGGTGCCCCCGTGGAGCAGTACTTC; CDR3 protein: CASSTGAPVEQYF
V gene: TRBV6-1; D gene: TRBD1; J gene: TRBJ2-7; clone size: -; CDR3 DNA: TGTGCCAGCAGTGAACCGGGACAGGGGGCCTACGAGCAGTACTTC; CDR3 protein: CASSEPGQGAYEQYF
V gene: TRBV12-3/TRBV12-4; D gene: -; J gene: TRBJ2-7; clone size: -; CDR3 DNA: TGTGCCAGCAGTGACTTTCACACCTACGAGCAGTACTTC; CDR3 protein: CASSDFHTYEQYF
V gene: TRBV27; D gene: TRBD2; J gene: TRBJ2-4; clone size: -; CDR3 DNA: TGTGCCAGCAGCCCTAGCGGGAGGGCGTCGGACATTCAGTACTTC; CDR3 protein: CASSPSGRASDIQYF
V gene: TRBV19; D gene: -; J gene: TRBJ1-2; clone size: -; CDR3 DNA: TGTGCCAGTAGTGTTCCGGGAAAGGGCTATGGCTACACCTTC; CDR3 protein: CASSVPGKGYGYTF